The 29 T cell receptor beta chains below all came from one sample that was sequenced in a study of cytomegalovirus exposure and HLA in healthy donors. Vbeta (60) and Jbeta (13) primers were used in the PCR. Method: immunoSEQ multiplex PCR; TCRdb's copy keeps in-frame clones and lacks some. Its table lists 30,000 to 35,000 clones. The sample comprised PBMCs. These receptors were taken from a woman aged 40 to 50 in good health and CMV-seropositive.

Frequency places this clone as medium-sized. The chain combines TRBV19 with TRBJ2-1, with 9 nucleotides matching TRBD2. The CDR3 is 18 residues long. Per the germline V gene, CDR1 is LNHDA and CDR2 is SQIVND (reference sequence). Trimming at V came to 3 bases and at J to 2 bases, leaving 11 bases not matched to a gene. The CDR3 nucleotides read TGTGCCAGTAGTATGACTAGCGGAGACTTCCAAACCTACAATGAGCAGTTCTTC. It yields the protein CASSMTSGDFQTYNEQFF.

The CDR3 coding sequence is TGTGCCAGCAGCGGCCACGACTACCGGGGTGGCACAGATACGCAGTATTTT. Translated, it gives CASSGHDYRGGTDTQYF. The V gene is TRBV7-3, the J gene TRBJ2-3; TRBD2 is a possible D gene (5 bases). The CDR3 totals 17 residues. CDR1 SGHTA and CDR2 FQGTGA come from the germline V gene. Trimming removed 5 bases from V and 1 base from J, with 19 bases in between.

The chain employs TRBV7-6 and TRBJ2-7, with TRBD1 as a possible D gene (5 bases). Germline CDR1 and CDR2: SGHVS and FNYEAQ. The CDR3 spans 15 residues. Between the trimmed V and J ends, which lost 1 base and 0 bases, there was a span of 10 bases. The CDR3 DNA follows: TGTGCCAGCAGCTTAGAGGGGTACAGCTCCTACGAGCAGTACTTC. Protein product: CASSLEGYSSYEQYF.

The chain combines TRBV5-1 with TRBJ2-2, with unresolved D. Germline-derived CDR1 and CDR2 are SGHRS and YFSETQ. V lost 4 bases, J lost 3 bases, and 7 bases lay in between. The CDR3 contains 13 residues. CDR3 loop: CASSTSDTGELFF. DNA for the CDR3: TGCGCCAGCAGCACATCAGACACCGGGGAGCTGTTTTTT.

The chain is built from TRBV5-1 and TRBJ2-1, with TRBD2 as a possible D gene (5 bases). This CDR3 is built from 14 residues. From germline, CDR1 is SGHRS and CDR2 YFSETQ. Trimming took 3 bases from V and 5 from J, leaving 12 bases between them. Here the CDR3 reads CASSSGLYDNEQFF. In DNA, the CDR3 is TGCGCCAGCAGCTCAGGACTGTACGACAATGAGCAGTTCTTC.

The rearrangement joins TRBV28 to TRBJ2-7, with 7 bases fitting TRBD2. The V segment lost 3 bases and the J segment 9 bases; nucleotides outside the gene matches: 14. Germline V lookup: CDR1 MDHEN, CDR2 SYDVKM. The CDR3 extends over 15 amino acids. The CDR3: CASSLGLGRLRGQYF. The CDR3 DNA follows: TGTGCCAGCAGTTTGGGCCTCGGGAGGCTACGAGGGCAGTACTTC.

This chain connects TRBV6-6 to TRBJ1-1; D possibly corresponds to TRBD1 (5 bases). Trimming pared 5 bases from V and 1 base from J, leaving 17 bases between. CDR3 size: 16 residues. Germline CDR1 and CDR2: MNHNY and SVGAGI (reference sequence). DNA of the CDR3: TGTGCCAGCAGTCAACACGGGGACTTCCCGAACACTGAAGCTTTCTTT. This encodes CASSQHGDFPNTEAFF.

The V gene is TRBV10-3, the J gene TRBJ2-1, with D perhaps matching TRBD2 (6 bases). The germline CDR1 and CDR2 sequences are ENHRY and SYGVKD. Trimming pared 4 bases from V and 6 bases from J, leaving 13 bases between. The CDR3 loop spans 14 amino acids. CDR3 loop: CAISVSGGSNEQFF. In DNA, the CDR3 is TGTGCCATCAGTGTCAGCGGAGGGTCCAATGAGCAGTTCTTC.

Worth noting for this clone: The identical CDR3 is also encoded by other nucleotide sequences in the sample. V is TRBV7-6 and J is TRBJ1-3; D not resolved. Germline values: CDR1 SGHVS, CDR2 FNYEAQ. The CDR3 runs 15 residues. Trimming pared 0 bases from V and 1 base from J, leaving 7 bases between. CDR3 nucleotides: TGTGCCAGCAGCTTAGCCGGTCTTTCTGGAAACACCATATATTTT. Its protein is CASSLAGLSGNTIYF.

The V call is TRBV18, the J call TRBJ1-1; D may be TRBD1 (5 bases). Germline CDR1 reads KGHSH; CDR2 reads LQKENI. V was shortened by 3 bases and J by 7 bases, with 12 bases between the two germline ends. This CDR3 region has 13 residues. In nucleotides, the CDR3 is TGTGCCAGCTCACCGATCCAGGGCCTTGAAGCTTTCTTT. It codes for CASSPIQGLEAFF. Combining the CDR3 with reference TRBV18 and TRBJ1-1 gives the whole variable domain NAGVMQNPRHLVRRRGQEARLRCSPMKGHSHVYWYRQLPEEGLKFMVYLQKENIIDESGMPKERFSAEFPKEGPSILRIQQVVRGDSAAYFCASSPIQGLEAFFGQGTRLTVV.

This sequence joins TRBV6-1 and TRBJ2-7; 8 bases align to TRBD1. Germline-derived CDR1 and CDR2 are MNHNS and SASEGT. V dropped 6 bases and J dropped 5; count of bases not matched to a gene: 6. This CDR3 contains 13 residues. The CDR3, as DNA: TGTGCCAGCAGCTCGGACAGGGTGAACGAGCAGTACTTC. It yields the protein CASSSDRVNEQYF.

The chain's CDR3 is CATSRGRASNYGYTF. The CDR3 DNA is TGTGCCACCAGTAGGGGCAGGGCCTCTAACTATGGCTACACCTTC. The chain uses TRBV15 and TRBJ1-2, with a weak D call TRBD1 (5 bases). The CDR3 length is 15 residues. V lost 6 bases and J 0 bases, leaving 14 bases between the germline ends. Germline loops: CDR1 LNHNV, CDR2 YYDKDF (reference sequence).

The chain is built from TRBV9 and TRBJ2-1; D is perhaps TRBD1 (6 bases). CDR3 length: 13 amino acids. Germline V gene lookup returns CDR1 SGDLS and CDR2 YYNGEE. Trimming removed 0 bases at V and 12 bases at J, with 13 bases between. For the CDR3, the DNA is TGTGCCAGCAGCGTAGCTGAGCAGGGGAGGCAGTTCTTC. This encodes CASSVAEQGRQFF. The complete variable domain, with remaining parts taken from reference TRBV9 and TRBJ2-1, reads DSGVTQTPKHLITATGQRVTLRCSPRSGDLSVYWYQQSLDQGLQFLIQYYNGEERAKGNILERFSAQQFPDLHSELNLSSLELGDSALYFCASSVAEQGRQFFGPGTRLTVL.

The CDR3 region is CAWAGTVNTGELFF. CDR3 nucleotide sequence: TGTGCCTGGGCGGGGACAGTGAACACCGGGGAGCTGTTTTTT. The chain has TRBV30 and TRBJ2-2, with D possibly being TRBD1 (7 bases). Germline V CDR1 and CDR2: GTSNPN, SVGIG (reference sequence). The CDR3 runs to 14 residues. V was pared by 5 bases and J by 1 base, with 11 bases between. The full variable domain, with the rest looked up from reference TRBV30 and TRBJ2-2, is SQTIHQWPATLVQPVGSPLSLECTVEGTSNPNLYWYRQAAGRGLQLLFYSVGIGQISSEVPQNLSASRPQDRQFILSSKKLLLSDSGFYLCAWAGTVNTGELFFGEGSRLTVL.

The chain joins TRBV25-1 to TRBJ2-3; tentatively, D is TRBD1 (5 bases). The germline V gene has CDR1 MGHDK and CDR2 SYGVNS. This CDR3 is built from 11 residues. V was pared by 9 bases and J by 6 bases, with 10 bases between. The CDR3 is CARTAGDTQYF. As DNA, the CDR3 is TGTGCCAGAACTGCAGGGGATACGCAGTATTTT.

The chain has TRBV19 and TRBJ2-3, with D possibly being TRBD2 (5 bases). This CDR3 is 16 amino acids long. Deletions cut 5 bases from V and 2 bases from J, with 17 bases between. Germline values: CDR1 LNHDA, CDR2 SQIVND (reference sequence). CDR3 in amino acids: CASSSLWGANTDTQYF. DNA for the CDR3: TGTGCCAGTAGTTCCCTATGGGGAGCCAACACAGATACGCAGTATTTT.

This rearrangement joins TRBV28 to TRBJ1-2; D unclear. Germline-derived CDR1 and CDR2 are MDHEN and SYDVKM. V lost 5 bases to trimming and J lost 7 bases, with 14 bases between them. This CDR3 is built from 13 residues. The CDR3 DNA reads TGTGCCAGCAGTCCTCGACTATCCCCTGGCTACACCTTC. Translated: CASSPRLSPGYTF.

The J gene is TRBJ2-7, the V gene TRBV6-5, with 8 bases identical to TRBD2. The CDR3 is made up of 15 amino acids. The germline gives CDR1 MNHEY, CDR2 SVGAGI. V dropped 2 bases and J dropped 6; count of bases not matched to a gene: 9. Here the CDR3 DNA reads TGTGCCAGCAGTTACCGGGGGACTAGGAGGGCCGAGCAGTACTTC. The encoded protein is CASSYRGTRRAEQYF.

The genes are TRBV27 and TRBJ1-6, with D possibly being TRBD1 (5 bases). The CDR3 is 14 residues long. Between the trimmed V and J ends, which lost 7 bases and 4 bases, there was a span of 11 bases. Germline CDR1 is MNHEY and CDR2 is SMNVEV (reference sequence). CDR3 sequence (DNA): TGTGCCAGCATGGGGCAGGAGTATAATTCACCCCTCCACTTT. Its translation is CASMGQEYNSPLHF.

The genes are TRBV28 and TRBJ1-4, with a tentative D call TRBD1 (5 bases). CDR3 size: 13 residues. Germline V CDR1 and CDR2: MDHEN, SYDVKM. Trimming left V 5 bases short and J 15 bases short, with 19 bases between. CDR3 sequence reads: CASSLYSRDGMFF. In DNA form, the CDR3 reads TGTGCCAGCAGTCTGTATTCGCGGGACGGGATGTTTTTT.

The V call is TRBV7-8, the J call TRBJ1-5; D remains ambiguous. This CDR3 spans 14 amino acids. V was trimmed by 3 bases and J by 4 bases, leaving 10 bases between them. The germline gives CDR1 SGHVS, CDR2 FQNEAQ. The chain's CDR3 is CASSLRRANQPQHF. For the CDR3, the DNA is TGTGCCAGCAGCTTGAGGCGGGCGAATCAGCCCCAGCATTTT.

CDR3 residues: CASSLLGQGPYEQYF. The CDR3 region has the DNA TGTGCCAGCAGTTTGTTGGGACAGGGCCCTTACGAGCAGTACTTC. This chain connects TRBV27 to TRBJ2-7; 9 bases line up with TRBD1. Germline V gene sequence: CDR1 MNHEY, CDR2 SMNVEV (reference sequence). The CDR3 is 15 residues long. Unmatched junction bases numbered 7, after V lost 3 bases and J lost 4 bases.

The chain uses TRBV5-5 and TRBJ2-1; D gene unclear. The CDR3 has 14 amino acids. Germline-derived CDR1 and CDR2 are SGHKS and YYEKEE (reference sequence). V was pared by 7 bases and J by 4 bases, with 15 bases between. CDR3 sequence (DNA): TGTGCCAGCGCTCCCCGCGCCGTATACAATGAGCAGTTCTTC. Its protein is CASAPRAVYNEQFF. Based on the CDR3 plus reference TRBV5-5 and TRBJ2-1, the full variable domain is DAGVTQSPTHLIKTRGQQVTLRCSPISGHKSVSWYQQVLGQGPQFIFQYYEKEERGRGNFPDRFSARQFPNYSSELNVNALLLGDSALYLCASAPRAVYNEQFFGPGTRLTVL.

CDR3 residues: CASSQRYDSLNYEQYF. The CDR3 DNA reads as TGCGCCAGCAGCCAACGTTATGACAGCCTAAACTACGAGCAGTACTTC. The chain couples TRBV4-1 to TRBJ2-7, with TRBD1 as a possible D gene (5 bases). V was cut by 2 bases and J by 3 bases, with 17 bases left in between. CDR3 length: 16 residues. Germline V CDR1 and CDR2: MGHRA, YSYEKL.

V is TRBV4-1 and J is TRBJ2-1; D gene uncertain. Trimming stripped 2 bases from V and 5 bases from J, with 10 bases between. CDR1 and CDR2 (germline): MGHRA, YSYEKL. CDR3 size: 14 residues. The CDR3 here is CASSQPTQDNEQFF. The CDR3 DNA is TGCGCCAGCAGCCAACCCACACAAGACAATGAGCAGTTCTTC.

V is TRBV7-2 and J is TRBJ1-5; the D is unclear. In germline, CDR1 is SGHTA, CDR2 FQGNSA. This CDR3 contains 13 residues. V lost 4 bases to trimming and J lost 1 base, with 5 bases between them. The CDR3 sequence is CASSWLSNQPQHF. CDR3 coding DNA: TGTGCCAGCAGCTGGCTCAGCAATCAGCCCCAGCATTTT.

Comments on this clone: The sample carries other DNA sequences with the same CDR3. The V and J genes are TRBV6-6 and TRBJ1-1; D gene uncertain. This CDR3 has 10 residues. CDR1 is MNHNY and CDR2 is SVGAGI in the germline V gene (reference sequence). CDR3 in DNA: TGTGCAAGCGGAGTGGTAGAAGCTTTCTTT. Protein: CASGVVEAFF.

The chain has TRBV6-5 and TRBJ2-2; 10 bases are a match to TRBD1. Germline lookup yields CDR1 MNHEY and CDR2 SVGAGI. The CDR3 sequence is 15 residues long. The V gene end was trimmed by 2 bases and the J gene end by 4 bases; junction bases not matched to a gene: 1. CDR3 coding DNA: TGTGCCAGCAGTTACAGGGACAGGGGCACCGGGGAGCTGTTTTTT. Its protein product is CASSYRDRGTGELFF.

The chain uses TRBV27 and TRBJ2-2, with TRBD2 matching over 9 bases. With V trimmed by 6 bases and J by 5 bases, 10 bases remained unmatched. The CDR3 runs to 16 residues. CDR1 and CDR2 (germline): MNHEY, SMNVEV (reference sequence). As DNA, the CDR3 is TGTGCCAGCAGGCGGAGTAGCGGGAGTGGTACCGGGGAGCTGTTTTTT. Its protein product is CASRRSSGSGTGELFF.